This T cell receptor (beta chain) was documented in a study of regulatory T cells in long-lasting Graves disease. Study-level information: Positivity for TSH receptor antibodies plus over 5 years of antithyroid drugs meant persistent Graves' disease.

Study-level points and caveats: TCR diversity was lower in persistent than newly diagnosed Graves' disease. A limited number of samples was an acknowledged limitation.

Regarding this clonotype: Antigen: not known.

Time point indicated: persistent/refractory GD, antithyroid drugs over 5 years with positive TRAb. PBMC RNA served as the TCR library source. Staff took about 9 milliliters of peripheral blood and put it into EDTA tubes. The germline V gene encodes CDR1 MNHEY and CDR2 SVGEGT. V was pared by 2 bases and J by 3 bases, with 14 bases between. CDR3 length: 15 residues. Libraries of TCR beta came from iRepertoire HTBI primers plus Arm-PCR of CDR3 regions. TCRdb called the multiplex PCR reads again in MiXCR, with one record for every CDR3 protein. Of under 450,000 distinct CDR3 sequences listed, less than 25% are singletons.

The chain employs TRBV6-2 or TRBV6-3 and TRBJ2-7; possible D gene TRBD2, 6 bases. Sequenced material: peripheral blood mononuclear cells (PBMCs), taken when the disease was refractory, from a patient treated with antithyroid drugs. The sequence was collected from a female donor with Graves disease. The CDR3 loop is CASSYPAAGSYEQYF. CDR3 nucleotide sequence: TGTGCCAGCAGTTACCCAGCAGCGGGTAGCTACGAGCAGTACTTC.